These 24 T cell receptor beta chains originate from one sample sequenced in a study of persistence of HIV-infected CD4 T cells. Cells were stimulated with CMV-infected fibroblast lysates at 10 ug/mL. CD40L-negative CD69-negative CD45RO-high memory CD4+ T cells were sorted as populations depleted of antigen-responding cells. The immunoSEQ assay was version 4, run in survey mode. Repertoires were generated with immunoSEQ multiplex PCR, while TCRdb's copy carries only in-frame clones and drops some. The repertoire holds 25,000 to 35,000 clones, with roughly four fifths as singletons. Their target antigens are unknown. This specimen consisted of CD4+ T cells sorted from PBMCs after roughly 18-hour stimulation, obtained from a patient who received antiretroviral therapy. These TCRs come from an adult man with HIV who was CMV-seropositive.

The rearrangement uses TRBV4-1 and TRBJ2-2, with 9 bases that match TRBD2. Germline loops: CDR1 MGHRA, CDR2 YSYEKL. The J segment lost 2 bases and the V segment lost 3 bases, leaving 7 bases of the junction unmatched. The CDR3 sequence is 17 residues long. DNA for the CDR3: TGCGCCAGCAGCCAGGCCCGCGGGGGGGCCAACACCGGGGAGCTGTTTTTT. Its protein is CASSQARGGANTGELFF.

The chain uses TRBV30 and TRBJ1-6; a weak D match, TRBD1 (5 bases). The CDR3 has 14 amino acids. Trimming cost V 0 bases and J 10 bases, with 13 bases left between them. The V gene's germline CDR1 is GTSNPN and CDR2 SVGIG (reference sequence). The CDR3 sequence: CAWSVWGIGSPLHF. CDR3 nucleotide sequence: TGTGCCTGGAGTGTATGGGGGATTGGGTCACCCCTCCACTTT.

The genes are TRBV28 and TRBJ1-2; D may be TRBD1 (6 bases). V lost 10 bases and J lost 4, with 16 bases in between. The CDR3 totals 13 residues. Germline lookup yields CDR1 MDHEN and CDR2 SYDVKM. This CDR3 is CANQLGGSYGYTF. The CDR3 DNA reads as TGTGCCAACCAGTTAGGGGGGTCCTATGGCTACACCTTC.

The chain recombines TRBV2 with TRBJ1-1, with 7 bases fitting TRBD1. The germline gives CDR1 SNHLY, CDR2 FYNNEI. This CDR3 spans 15 amino acids. J gave up 0 bases and V 6 bases, and 7 bases lay outside the gene matches. The CDR3 here is CASRGQPVMNTEAFF. In nucleotides, the CDR3 is TGTGCCAGCAGGGGACAGCCCGTCATGAACACTGAAGCTTTCTTT.

This chain's CDR3 is CAWRGPAIYGYTF. The CDR3, as DNA: TGTGCCTGGAGAGGACCGGCCATCTATGGCTACACCTTC. This chain connects TRBV30 to TRBJ1-2; the D is unclear. V gave up 3 bases and J gave up 4 bases, with 12 bases separating them. There are 13 residues in the CDR3. Looked up from germline, CDR1 is GTSNPN and CDR2 is SVGIG (reference sequence).

The genes are TRBV24-1 and TRBJ1-1; TRBD1 might be the D (5 bases). The ends were cut back, 7 bases at V and 3 bases at J, with 23 bases in the middle. The CDR3 has 17 residues. CDR1 and CDR2 from the germline V gene are KGHDR and SFDVKD. CDR3: CATSVVFGAGNYTEAFF. The CDR3 bases are TGTGCCACCAGCGTAGTTTTCGGGGCGGGTAATTACACTGAAGCTTTCTTT.

The V call is TRBV30, the J call TRBJ1-6, with 8 bases lining up with TRBD1. After removal of 3 bases from V and 8 bases from J, the junction contained 9 bases not matched to a gene. This CDR3 has 15 amino acids. Germline V gene data show CDR1 as GTSNPN and CDR2 as SVGIG (reference sequence). CDR3 sequence reads: CAWRPLQGEHSPLHF. The DNA for the CDR3 is TGTGCCTGGAGACCCTTACAGGGGGAGCATTCACCCCTCCACTTT.

This clone was detected only a few times. V usage is TRBV30 and J usage is TRBJ1-6, with 7 bases lining up with TRBD1. The CDR3 covers 15 residues. The junction had 9 bases not matched to a gene; V was cut back by 3 bases and J by 7 bases. CDR1 and CDR2 from the germline V gene are GTSNPN and SVGIG (reference sequence). CDR3 DNA: TGTGCCTGGAGCGGACAGGTCGGTCGGAATTCACCCCTCCACTTT. Amino acid sequence: CAWSGQVGRNSPLHF.

The CDR3 DNA reads TGTGCCAGCAGTTTACTTGGGGCGCAAAGTAATGAAAAACTGTTTTTT. Its protein product is CASSLLGAQSNEKLFF. The gene calls are TRBV27 and TRBJ1-4; D might be TRBD1 (5 bases). CDR1 is MNHEY, CDR2 SMNVEV, per germline (reference sequence). V lost 2 bases and J lost 4, with 14 bases in between. There are 16 residues in the CDR3.

The chain carries TRBV11-2 and TRBJ2-1; 9 bases are shared with TRBD2. This CDR3 is 18 amino acids long. Germline values: CDR1 SGHAT, CDR2 FQNNGV. Trimming cost V 4 bases and J 1 base; bases outside gene matches: 11. CDR3 in DNA: TGTGCCAGCAGCTCTCGGAGTAGCGGGGGCGCTTCCTACAATGAGCAGTTCTTC. Amino acids: CASSSRSSGGASYNEQFF. Based on the CDR3 plus reference TRBV11-2 and TRBJ2-1, the full variable domain is EAGVAQSPRYKIIEKRQSVAFWCNPISGHATLYWYQQILGQGPKLLIQFQNNGVVDDSQLPKDRFSAERLKGVDSTLKIQPAKLEDSAVYLCASSSRSSGGASYNEQFFGPGTRLTVL.

The chain couples TRBV7-9 to TRBJ2-5; 7 nucleotides line up with TRBD1. This CDR3 is 14 amino acids long. The V segment lost 1 base and the J segment 2 bases; nucleotides outside the gene matches: 1. CDR1 and CDR2 (germline): SEHNR, FQNEAQ (reference sequence). Here the CDR3 reads CASSLDRGQETQYF. The CDR3 DNA reads as TGTGCCAGCAGCTTAGACAGGGGTCAAGAGACCCAGTACTTC.

V is TRBV29-1 and J is TRBJ2-7; weak D call: TRBD1 (5 bases). Germline CDR1 reads SQVTM; CDR2 reads ANQGSEA. V gave up 6 bases and J gave up 2 bases, with 8 bases separating them. The CDR3 spans 11 residues. The CDR3 DNA reads TGCAGCGTCCAGGGTCCCTACGAGCAGTACTTC. Residues: CSVQGPYEQYF.

The gene calls are TRBV7-9 and TRBJ1-1; no firm D call. V was trimmed by 5 bases and J by 1 base, leaving 14 bases between them. Germline CDR1 SEHNR, CDR2 FQNEAQ (reference sequence). This CDR3 region has 15 residues. The CDR3, as DNA: TGTGCCAGCAGCCCAGAAGGGCGGTCGAACACTGAAGCTTTCTTT. It encodes CASSPEGRSNTEAFF.

V is TRBV2 and J is TRBJ1-1; the match to TRBD1 covers 9 bases. The germline V gene has CDR1 SNHLY and CDR2 FYNNEI. V dropped 8 bases and J dropped 5; count of bases not matched to a gene: 9. CDR3 length: 14 amino acids. As DNA, the CDR3 is TGTGCCAGCGTTACAGGGGGCACTTTTACTGAAGCTTTCTTT. This sequence encodes CASVTGGTFTEAFF.

J is TRBJ1-3 and V is TRBV28; 7 bases line up with TRBD1. V lost 5 bases, J lost 4 bases, and 5 bases stayed unmatched. CDR3 length: 14 residues. The germline CDR1 and CDR2 sequences are MDHEN and SYDVKM. CDR3 DNA sequence: TGTGCCAGCAGTCCGAGACAGGGAGGAAACACCATATATTTT. As protein: CASSPRQGGNTIYF.

This clone was found a few times. The chain carries TRBV9 and TRBJ1-6, with D perhaps TRBD1 (6 bases). The CDR3 length is 17 residues. Trimming pared 0 bases from V and 10 bases from J, leaving 20 bases between. Germline-derived CDR1 and CDR2 are SGDLS and YYNGEE. As DNA, the CDR3 is TGTGCCAGCAGCGTAGGAACCGCAGGGGCCGTAAACTCACCCCTCCACTTT. It encodes CASSVGTAGAVNSPLHF.

The rearrangement joins TRBV5-5 to TRBJ1-1; 7 nucleotides agree with TRBD1. CDR3 length: 17 residues. The germline V gene encodes CDR1 SGHKS and CDR2 YYEKEE (reference sequence). The V segment lost 0 bases and the J segment 0 bases; nucleotides outside the gene matches: 8. This chain's CDR3 is CASSLGRGRVMNTEAFF. For the CDR3, the DNA is TGTGCCAGCAGCTTGGGAAGGGGGCGCGTCATGAACACTGAAGCTTTCTTT.

In this sample, this clone turned up a few times. The CDR3 region is CASRSWGDNSPLHF. CDR3 DNA sequence: TGTGCCAGCAGATCTTGGGGGGATAATTCACCCCTCCACTTT. The chain is built from TRBV7-2 and TRBJ1-6, with D possibly being TRBD1 (5 bases). The germline gives CDR1 SGHTA, CDR2 FQGNSA. The CDR3 consists of 14 residues. Trimming took 6 bases from V and 5 from J, leaving 11 bases between them.

This chain uses TRBV25-1 with TRBJ1-2; TRBD1 matches 7 bases. The CDR3 contains 14 residues. V dropped 4 bases and J dropped 3; count of bases not matched to a gene: 5. Germline-derived CDR1 and CDR2 are MGHDK and SYGVNS. The CDR3 loop reads CASSGTGDHYGYTF. The CDR3 bases are TGTGCCAGCAGTGGCACAGGGGACCACTATGGCTACACCTTC.

This chain links TRBV4-1 with TRBJ2-2; weak D call: TRBD2 (5 bases). The V and J ends lost 0 bases and 6 bases respectively, with 17 bases between them. The germline gives CDR1 MGHRA, CDR2 YSYEKL. This CDR3 is built from 17 residues. This CDR3 reads CASSQDRGKNDPGELFF. CDR3 DNA sequence: TGCGCCAGCAGCCAAGATAGAGGGAAAAATGACCCCGGGGAGCTGTTTTTT.

The chain links TRBV18 to TRBJ2-4; D unclear. The CDR3 is made up of 13 amino acids. Trimming removed 6 bases at V and 2 bases at J, with 8 bases between. Germline V gene lookup returns CDR1 KGHSH and CDR2 LQKENI. Written as DNA, the CDR3 is TGTGCCAGCTCCGAAGGGTCCAAAAACATTCAGTACTTC. Translating it yields CASSEGSKNIQYF.

This clone occurred once. This sequence joins TRBV5-1 and TRBJ2-3; no clear D. Germline V CDR1 and CDR2: SGHRS, YFSETQ. CDR3 size: 15 residues. Trimming cost V 2 bases and J 1 base, with 11 bases left between them. The CDR3 region has the DNA TGCGCCAGCAGCTTAGGATCAACACGCACAGATACGCAGTATTTT. Translation: CASSLGSTRTDTQYF.

The chain employs TRBV5-4 and TRBJ1-3; no clear D gene. Trimming took 3 bases from V and 4 from J, leaving 8 bases between them. Germline V lookup: CDR1 SGHNT, CDR2 YYREEE (reference sequence). The CDR3 is 13 residues long. CDR3 sequence: CASSYGLGNTIYF. CDR3 nucleotide sequence: TGTGCCAGCAGCTACGGGCTCGGAAACACCATATATTTT.

This chain connects TRBV2 to TRBJ2-3; no firm D call. The CDR3 is made up of 16 amino acids. V shed 6 bases and J shed 0 bases, with 16 bases lying between them. Germline CDR1 reads SNHLY; CDR2 reads FYNNEI. This CDR3 is CASRRGSISSTDTQYF. The CDR3 DNA follows: TGTGCCAGCAGGCGTGGGTCAATATCTAGCACAGATACGCAGTATTTT.